Here is one T cell receptor beta chain with its context. Its antigen remains unknown. Synthetic TCR analog templates were spiked into all PCRs individually. Here immunoSEQ multiplex PCR was the method, and the copy in TCRdb shows in-frame clones only, minus some. The sample records tens of thousands of clones, 86% being singletons. The data are from a study of PD-L1 blockade in urothelial cancer. Overall study context: Earlier, patients had received 0 to 3 chemotherapy regimens.

Each patient gave between 1 and 8 samples of peripheral blood mononuclear cells, which were collected pretreatment and during treatment. Findings and limits, study-wide: Pretreatment peripheral blood TCR clonality that fell below the median predicted better survival among the patients studied.

The CDR3 extends over 12 amino acids. Germline V lookup: CDR1 MNHEY, CDR2 SVGAGI. Trimming took 2 bases from V and 8 from J, leaving 9 bases between them. The chain has TRBV6-5 and TRBJ2-5; TRBD2 might be the D (5 bases). The source material was PBMCs, sampled around atezolizumab (anti-PD-L1) treatment. This sequence originates from a man in his fifties with urothelial cancer. CDR3 nucleotides: TGTGCCAGCAGTTACCAAAGCGGAACCCAGTACTTC. It translates to CASSYQSGTQYF.